These 15 T cell receptor beta chains were sequenced from one sample in a study of T cell responses to AZD1222 COVID-19 vaccine. Profiled with immunoSEQ multiplex PCR; TCRdb holds only in-frame clones, not every one. The sample contains roughly 110,000 clones, around 90% of which appear only once. This specimen consisted of peripheral blood, obtained 28 days after the second AZD1222 dose. These receptor sequences come from an adult who received the AZD1222 COVID-19 vaccine.

This sequence joins TRBV6-5 and TRBJ1-3; no clear D gene. Trimming left V 6 bases short and J 4 bases short, with 16 bases between. Germline V gene lookup returns CDR1 MNHEY and CDR2 SVGAGI. The CDR3 runs 15 residues. The CDR3 nucleotides are TGTGCCAGCAGCCCGGTGGCGATGGGGGGAAACACCATATATTTT. This gives the protein CASSPVAMGGNTIYF.

This rearrangement joins TRBV9 to TRBJ1-1; no clear D gene. CDR1 and CDR2 (germline): SGDLS, YYNGEE. The V and J ends lost 0 bases and 1 base respectively, with 7 bases between them. This CDR3 has 14 residues. The DNA for the CDR3 is TGTGCCAGCAGCGTAGGGAGTGGGAACACTGAAGCTTTCTTT. This codes for CASSVGSGNTEAFF.

This sequence joins TRBV7-2 and TRBJ2-7; 10 bases are a match to TRBD2. V gave up 4 bases and J gave up 6 bases; unmatched junction bases: 12. From germline, CDR1 is SGHTA and CDR2 FQGNSA. The CDR3 has 16 amino acids. The CDR3 is CASSYAQLAGAGEQYF. The CDR3 coding sequence is TGTGCCAGCAGCTACGCCCAGCTAGCGGGGGCGGGCGAGCAGTACTTC.

V is TRBV7-9 and J is TRBJ2-7, with a possible D match to TRBD2 (6 bases). Germline CDR1 is SEHNR and CDR2 is FQNEAQ (reference sequence). This CDR3 has 12 amino acids. V lost 5 bases, J lost 6 bases, and 11 bases lay in between. The DNA of the CDR3 is TGTGCCAGCAGCGCCCCGGGGGTCGAGCAGTACTTC. As protein: CASSAPGVEQYF. Looking up the rest from reference TRBV7-9 and TRBJ2-7 gives the full variable domain: DTGVSQNPRHKITKRGQNVTFRCDPISEHNRLYWYRQTLGQGPEFLTYFQNEAQLEKSRLLSDRFSAERPKGSFSTLEIQRTEQGDSAMYLCASSAPGVEQYFGPGTRLTVT.

V usage is TRBV10-3 and J usage is TRBJ2-7; D is possibly TRBD2 (6 bases). The ends were cut back, 4 bases at V and 3 bases at J, with 16 bases in the middle. The CDR3 covers 15 residues. Germline-derived CDR1 and CDR2 are ENHRY and SYGVKD. The CDR3 region has the DNA TGTGCCATCAGTGTAATTCGGGCGGGGAGCTACGAGCAGTACTTC. It is translated as CAISVIRAGSYEQYF.

CDR3 coding DNA: TGTGCCAGCAGCATGCAAGCCGCAACTAATGAAAAACTGTTTTTT. Translating gives CASSMQAATNEKLFF. The chain recombines TRBV7-2 with TRBJ1-4; D gene ambiguous. Trimming shortened V by 5 bases and J by 0 bases, and 10 bases separated the two germline ends. From germline, CDR1 is SGHTA and CDR2 FQGNSA. The CDR3 contains 15 residues.

The chain employs TRBV29-1 and TRBJ2-7, with D possibly being TRBD1 (6 bases). This CDR3 region has 14 residues. V was clipped by 3 bases and J by 6 bases, with 18 bases between them. CDR1 is SQVTM and CDR2 is ANQGSEA in the germline V gene. CDR3 in DNA: TGCAGCGTTGATGGGGACATTACCCTAGGCGAGCAGTACTTC. This gives the protein CSVDGDITLGEQYF.

The chain employs TRBV3-1 (or the pseudogene TRBV3-2) and TRBJ1-2; D may be TRBD1 (6 bases). From germline, CDR1 is LGHDT and CDR2 YNNKEL (reference sequence). The CDR3 is 14 residues long. The germline V and J ends were trimmed by 1 base and 2 bases, with 8 bases remaining between them. CDR3 DNA sequence: TGTGCCAGCAGCCAAGCCCAGGGGAACTATGGCTACACCTTC. This translates into CASSQAQGNYGYTF.

V is TRBV30 and J is TRBJ1-2, with D possibly matching TRBD1 (5 bases). Germline CDR1 is GTSNPN and CDR2 is SVGIG (reference sequence). Trimming cost V 0 bases and J 5 bases, with 10 bases left between them. The CDR3 consists of 13 residues. The DNA for the CDR3 is TGTGCCTGGAGTGTACCGGGGCAGTATGGCTACACCTTC. It yields the protein CAWSVPGQYGYTF. Complete variable domain (other parts from reference TRBV30 and TRBJ1-2): SQTIHQWPATLVQPVGSPLSLECTVEGTSNPNLYWYRQAAGRGLQLLFYSVGIGQISSEVPQNLSASRPQDRQFILSSKKLLLSDSGFYLCAWSVPGQYGYTFGSGTRLTVV.

Of note for this clone: One end of the junction varies from germline; a read error may be responsible. The CDR3 sequence: CASSQDRGFYGYTF. In DNA, the CDR3 is TGCGCCAGCAGTCAAGACAGGGGGTTCTATGGCTACACCTTC. V gene TRBV4-1 combines with J gene TRBJ1-2, with TRBD1 matching 9 bases. CDR1 MGHRA and CDR2 YSYEKL come from the germline V gene. The CDR3 loop spans 14 amino acids.

The chain links TRBV5-4 to TRBJ1-2, with D unclear. The V gene's germline CDR1 is SGHNT and CDR2 YYREEE (reference sequence). Trimming left V 6 bases short and J 3 bases short, with 12 bases between. The CDR3 is 13 amino acids. The CDR3 loop is CASTLEGHYGYTF. The CDR3 DNA reads TGTGCCAGCACCCTAGAGGGTCACTATGGCTACACCTTC. The complete variable domain, with remaining parts taken from reference TRBV5-4 and TRBJ1-2, reads ETGVTQSPTHLIKTRGQQVTLRCSSQSGHNTVSWYQQALGQGPQFIFQYYREEENGRGNFPPRFSGLQFPNYSSELNVNALELDDSALYLCASTLEGHYGYTFGSGTRLTVV.

The chain uses TRBV12-5 and TRBJ1-5; tentatively, D is TRBD1 (5 bases). Germline loops: CDR1 LGHNT, CDR2 FRNRAP. Between the trimmed V and J ends, which lost 0 bases and 3 bases, there was a span of 12 bases. The CDR3 contains 16 residues. This chain's CDR3 is CASGLVGTVINQPQHF. As DNA, the CDR3 is TGTGCTAGTGGTTTGGTAGGGACGGTGATCAATCAGCCCCAGCATTTT.

This clone was detected only a few times. The rearrangement joins TRBV5-1 to TRBJ2-3; D remains ambiguous. The CDR3 has 15 residues. CDR1 and CDR2 from the germline V gene are SGHRS and YFSETQ. Deletions cut 4 bases from V and 2 bases from J, with 14 bases between. The CDR3 sequence: CASSLQGPPTDTQYF. CDR3 coding DNA: TGCGCCAGCAGCCTCCAAGGGCCTCCCACAGATACGCAGTATTTT.

The V call is TRBV20-1, the J call TRBJ2-7; D remains ambiguous. V lost 3 bases and J 2 bases, leaving 14 bases between the germline ends. In germline, CDR1 is DFQATT, CDR2 SNEGSKA (reference sequence). The CDR3 is made up of 14 amino acids. CDR3 nucleotides: TGCAGTGCTAGTGATCCCCCAAGGGCCTACGAGCAGTACTTC. Protein sequence: CSASDPPRAYEQYF.

The chain uses TRBV7-2 and TRBJ2-7, with 8 positions matching TRBD1. The germline gives CDR1 SGHTA, CDR2 FQGNSA. The CDR3 is 15 amino acids. V lost 2 bases, J lost 4 bases, and 7 bases stayed unmatched. CDR3 sequence reads: CASSLMRDRGYEQYF. DNA for the CDR3: TGTGCCAGCAGCTTAATGAGAGACAGGGGATACGAGCAGTACTTC.